Shown below are 18 T cell receptor beta chains from a single sample sequenced in a study of cytomegalovirus exposure and HLA in healthy donors (dated by TCRdb to 2015 to 2018). The library was produced with the immunoSEQ multiplex PCR assay. TCRdb stores this immuneACCESS table with in-frame sequences only. Part of the clones is absent; in the studies checked, under half of the shortfall reflects unresolved V genes, and no reason is known for the rest. For this sample the table gives more than 150,000 clones, of which about 80% were detected only once. Approximately 3% of the sample is in the top ten clones. Sequenced input: PBMCs. The receptors were gathered from a woman aged 18-29 years in good health and CMV-seropositive.

The CDR3: CASSYLEGETQYF. CDR3 bases: TGTGCCAGCAGCTACTTAGAGGGAGAGACCCAGTACTTC. The chain joins TRBV7-6 to TRBJ2-5; D is perhaps TRBD2 (5 bases). Germline V lookup: CDR1 SGHVS, CDR2 FNYEAQ. The germline V and J ends were trimmed by 4 bases and 4 bases, with 10 bases remaining between them. The CDR3 has 13 amino acids.

The rearrangement joins TRBV6-5 to TRBJ2-3; TRBD2 agrees at 7 bases. The CDR3 runs 14 residues. Germline V gives CDR1 MNHEY, CDR2 SVGAGI. Trimming removed 6 bases from V and 6 bases from J; junction bases left unmatched: 9. The CDR3 loop is CASRLLGGFDTQYF. The CDR3 bases are TGTGCCAGCAGGCTACTCGGGGGGTTTGATACGCAGTATTTT.

The chain uses TRBV6-1 and TRBJ1-2; 8 bases are a match to TRBD1. Trimming removed 11 bases from V and 7 bases from J; junction bases left unmatched: 12. There are 13 residues in the CDR3. In germline, CDR1 is MNHNS, CDR2 SASEGT. The CDR3 DNA is TGTGCCGGCCTAGGACAGGGCTTGGGTGGCTACACCTTC. This translates into CAGLGQGLGGYTF.

This chain joins TRBV9 and TRBJ1-1; 8 nucleotides match TRBD1. Germline CDR1 and CDR2: SGDLS and YYNGEE. The CDR3 totals 12 residues. V lost 3 bases, J lost 10 bases, and 5 bases stayed unmatched. CDR3 loop: CASSEQGAPAFF. CDR3 DNA sequence: TGTGCCAGCAGCGAGCAGGGGGCCCCAGCTTTCTTT.

The chain is built from TRBV6-5 and TRBJ2-5; D perhaps matches TRBD2 (7 bases). Trimming removed 2 bases at V and 0 bases at J, with 13 bases between. The germline V gene encodes CDR1 MNHEY and CDR2 SVGAGI. The CDR3 loop spans 16 amino acids. CDR3 nucleotide sequence: TGTGCCAGCAGTTACGGAGGGGGGGGGTACCAAGAGACCCAGTACTTC. It specifies CASSYGGGGYQETQYF.

This chain links TRBV10-3 with TRBJ1-1; D remains unclear. This CDR3 is 13 amino acids long. CDR1 and CDR2 (germline): ENHRY, SYGVKD. The germline V and J ends were trimmed by 4 bases and 3 bases, with 9 bases remaining between them. The CDR3 nucleotides are TGTGCCATCAGTGTCGGGGAGGACACTGAAGCTTTCTTT. Protein product: CAISVGEDTEAFF.

A remark on this clone: Other DNA sequences in this sample translate to the same CDR3. The chain employs TRBV20-1 and TRBJ2-5; D uncertain. CDR1 and CDR2 (germline): DFQATT, SNEGSKA (reference sequence). V was pared by 6 bases and J by 4 bases, with 6 bases between. The CDR3 runs to 10 residues. This CDR3 is CSARRETQYF. CDR3 nucleotides: TGCAGTGCCAGGCGAGAGACCCAGTACTTC.

The chain links TRBV10-1 to TRBJ1-2, with 7 bases fitting TRBD1. The CDR3 is 13 residues long. The V segment lost 3 bases and the J segment 6 bases; nucleotides outside the gene matches: 4. Germline lookup yields CDR1 WNHNN and CDR2 SYGVQD (reference sequence). The chain's CDR3 is CASSDGTADGYTF. Here the CDR3 DNA reads TGCGCCAGCAGTGATGGGACAGCGGATGGCTACACCTTC.

The CDR3 region is CASSRDRGLSPLHF. Here the CDR3 DNA reads TGTGCCAGCAGTCGGGACAGGGGGCTTTCACCCCTCCACTTT. The chain has TRBV2 and TRBJ1-6; 12 bases agree with TRBD1. V trimming: 5 bases; J trimming: 9 bases; junction bases outside the gene matches: 2. This CDR3 region has 14 residues. Germline loops: CDR1 SNHLY, CDR2 FYNNEI.

The CDR3 DNA reads as TGCGCCAGCAGCCAAGTTTATGGCAGTCCACCCCTCCACTTT. This sequence encodes CASSQVYGSPPLHF. The J gene is TRBJ1-6, the V gene TRBV4-1, with D unclear. This CDR3 has 14 residues. The V and J ends lost 1 base and 11 bases respectively, with 12 bases between them. Germline V lookup: CDR1 MGHRA, CDR2 YSYEKL.

The V gene is TRBV14, the J gene TRBJ1-3, with D hard to call. CDR1 is SGHDN, CDR2 FVKESK, per germline. Between the trimmed V and J ends, which lost 1 base and 4 bases, there was a span of 14 bases. CDR3 length equals 16 residues. CDR3 region: CASSQVGSTWGNTIYF. As DNA, the CDR3 is TGTGCCAGCAGCCAAGTCGGCTCGACTTGGGGAAACACCATATATTTT.

The rearrangement links TRBV6-5 to TRBJ2-7; 14 bases align to TRBD2. Germline loops: CDR1 MNHEY, CDR2 SVGAGI. With 6 bases clipped from V and 6 bases from J, the junction kept 7 bases outside the gene matches. This CDR3 contains 15 residues. CDR3 amino acids: CASSQYGLAGGEQYF. DNA of the CDR3: TGTGCCAGCAGCCAATATGGACTAGCGGGGGGCGAGCAGTACTTC.

This clone was seen once. This chain connects TRBV20-1 to TRBJ1-6; D is ambiguous. This CDR3 comprises 11 residues. Germline V lookup: CDR1 DFQATT, CDR2 SNEGSKA (reference sequence). Trimming cost V 5 bases and J 7 bases, with 6 bases left between them. The DNA for the CDR3 is TGCAGTGCTCGTAGCAATTCACCCCTCCACTTT. Its protein is CSARSNSPLHF.

This sequence joins TRBV4-3 and TRBJ2-2, with D maybe TRBD2 (6 bases). The V gene lost 4 bases and the J gene lost 0 bases, with 12 bases spanning the gap. The germline V gene encodes CDR1 LGHNA and CDR2 YSLEER. CDR3 size: 16 residues. CDR3 loop: CASSRGVGSNTGELFF. In DNA, the CDR3 is TGCGCCAGCAGCCGGGGGGTGGGATCGAACACCGGGGAGCTGTTTTTT.

This clone appeared once. The chain carries TRBV19 and TRBJ1-2; 10 bases align to TRBD1. Germline values: CDR1 LNHDA, CDR2 SQIVND (reference sequence). V gave up 3 bases and J gave up 6 bases; unmatched junction bases: 10. The CDR3 covers 16 residues. CDR3: CASSIAGTGVRDGYTF. CDR3 nucleotide sequence: TGTGCCAGTAGTATCGCAGGGACAGGGGTAAGGGATGGCTACACCTTC.

The V call is TRBV19, the J call TRBJ1-1; no clear D. CDR3 length: 16 residues. Germline CDR1 and CDR2: LNHDA and SQIVND (reference sequence). Trimming took off 2 bases at V and 1 base at J, with 14 bases between the two ends. The CDR3, as DNA: TGTGCCAGTAGTATATCCCCCGGACTTACGAACACTGAAGCTTTCTTT. Its translation is CASSISPGLTNTEAFF.

The chain has TRBV6-1 and TRBJ2-7; D not resolved. This CDR3 has 14 amino acids. V lost 6 bases and J lost 0, with 12 bases in between. Germline loops: CDR1 MNHNS, CDR2 SASEGT. CDR3 nucleotide sequence: TGTGCCAGCAGAGGAACAGTGGGCTCCTACGAGCAGTACTTC. It is translated as CASRGTVGSYEQYF.

A word on this clone: Germline is not matched at one junction end, which may reflect a read error. The CDR3 loop reads CVSSPSGGVYTDTQYF. In DNA, the CDR3 is TGTGTCAGCAGCCCCTCTGGCGGGGTATACACAGATACGCAGTATTTT. This sequence joins TRBV7-6 and TRBJ2-3; D perhaps matches TRBD2 (6 bases). This CDR3 contains 16 residues. Germline V lookup: CDR1 SGHVS, CDR2 FNYEAQ.